This paragraph reports one T cell receptor beta chain. The protocol was immunoSEQ multiplex PCR, while the TCRdb copy is restricted to in-frame clones and leaves out a portion. This sample carries tens of thousands of clones, approximately 90% of them seen once, and the ten largest clones take about 10%. The data derive from a study of blood T cell repertoires in COVID-19. V trimming: 1 base; J trimming: 12 bases; junction bases outside the gene matches: 8. Germline V gives CDR1 WNHNN, CDR2 SYGVQD (reference sequence). The length of the CDR3 is 13 residues. The TCR was taken from a human donor in a cohort sampled during active COVID-19. The donor label of this sample is uncertain. Material: peripheral blood. The chain links TRBV10-1 to TRBJ2-7, with TRBD2 matching over 8 bases. CDR3 nucleotide sequence: TGCGCCAGCAGTGAGTACGGGGGGGCGCGGCTGTACTTC. It specifies CASSEYGGARLYF.